The 30 T cell receptor beta chains in this list originate from one sample, sequenced in a study of OX40 agonist ivuxolimab in advanced cancers. Repertoires were generated with immunoSEQ multiplex PCR, while TCRdb's copy carries only in-frame clones and drops some. The table shows about 64,000 clones, with around 90% occurring only once. The starting material was CD4+ or CD8+ T cells sorted from blood, obtained in a trial of the OX40 agonist ivuxolimab. The receptors shown here come from an adult with an advanced solid tumor such as melanoma, head and neck, liver or kidney cancer.

This chain uses TRBV7-6 with TRBJ2-2; weak D call: TRBD2 (6 bases). The germline V and J ends were trimmed by 0 bases and 2 bases, with 13 bases remaining between them. CDR1 SGHVS and CDR2 FNYEAQ come from the germline V gene. The CDR3 consists of 17 residues. CDR3 in amino acids: CASSLARWGDNTGELFF. DNA for the CDR3: TGTGCCAGCAGCTTAGCGCGGTGGGGGGATAACACCGGGGAGCTGTTTTTT.

The rearrangement uses TRBV5-6 and TRBJ1-3, with D unresolved. Trimming removed 4 bases from V and 4 bases from J, with 6 bases in between. This CDR3 has 12 amino acids. Germline CDR1 SGHDT, CDR2 YYEEEE. The DNA for the CDR3 is TGTGCCAGCAGCGACTCGGGAAACACCATATATTTT. It is translated as CASSDSGNTIYF. The full variable domain, with the rest looked up from reference TRBV5-6 and TRBJ1-3, is DAGVTQSPTHLIKTRGQQVTLRCSPKSGHDTVSWYQQALGQGPQFIFQYYEEEERQRGNFPDRFSGHQFPNYSSELNVNALLLGDSALYLCASSDSGNTIYFGEGSWLTVV.

The V call is TRBV27, the J call TRBJ1-3, with D possibly being TRBD1 (6 bases). CDR1 MNHEY and CDR2 SMNVEV come from the germline V gene (reference sequence). This CDR3 is built from 13 residues. V lost 6 bases to trimming and J lost 2 bases, with 8 bases between them. CDR3 residues: CASRQGAGNTIYF. CDR3 in DNA: TGTGCCAGCAGACAGGGTGCTGGAAACACCATATATTTT.

This chain links TRBV11-3 with TRBJ2-1, with 8 bases fitting TRBD2. The CDR3 covers 16 residues. Germline CDR1 and CDR2: SGHNT and YENEEA. V lost 1 base and J lost 2; bases outside the gene matches: 4. CDR3 residues: CASSLGGLAPYNEQFF. CDR3 bases: TGTGCCAGCAGCTTAGGTGGACTAGCACCCTACAATGAGCAGTTCTTC.

For the CDR3, the DNA is TGTGCCAGCAGGGGAGGGGGAATTGGGTTTGTAGCACCCCTCCACTTT. Its translation: CASRGGGIGFVAPLHF. V is TRBV6-6 and J is TRBJ1-6; perhaps TRBD1 as D (6 bases). The CDR3 length is 16 residues. Trimming pared 6 bases from V and 11 bases from J, leaving 23 bases between. CDR1 and CDR2 (germline): MNHNY, SVGAGI (reference sequence).

The rearrangement links TRBV11-2 to TRBJ2-3; D might be TRBD1 (6 bases). The CDR3 sequence is 13 residues long. The germline V gene encodes CDR1 SGHAT and CDR2 FQNNGV. The V gene lost 4 bases and the J gene lost 9 bases, with 14 bases spanning the gap. CDR3: CASSSLNRVTQYF. In DNA form, the CDR3 reads TGTGCCAGCAGCTCCCTAAACAGGGTGACGCAGTATTTT.

The rearrangement joins TRBV11-3 to TRBJ2-1; 9 bases map to TRBD1. The germline CDR1 and CDR2 sequences are SGHNT and YENEEA. With V trimmed by 8 bases and J by 4 bases, 9 bases remained unmatched. The CDR3 consists of 15 residues. The CDR3 reads CASARGGQGYNEQFF. DNA for the CDR3: TGTGCCAGCGCAAGGGGGGGACAGGGATACAATGAGCAGTTCTTC.

The chain has TRBV7-9 and TRBJ2-3, with TRBD1 matching 7 bases. This CDR3 is 16 amino acids long. V lost 4 bases and J lost 3; bases outside the gene matches: 10. Looked up from germline, CDR1 is SEHNR and CDR2 is FQNEAQ (reference sequence). The DNA of the CDR3 is TGTGCCAGCAGCTCGGGACAGCCTTTCTTGACAGATACGCAGTATTTT. Its translation: CASSSGQPFLTDTQYF. Complete variable domain (other parts from reference TRBV7-9 and TRBJ2-3): DTGVSQNPRHKITKRGQNVTFRCDPISEHNRLYWYRQTLGQGPEFLTYFQNEAQLEKSRLLSDRFSAERPKGSFSTLEIQRTEQGDSAMYLCASSSGQPFLTDTQYFGPGTRLTVL.

The chain has TRBV4-1 and TRBJ2-5, with 10 bases aligning to TRBD2. Germline V lookup: CDR1 MGHRA, CDR2 YSYEKL. The CDR3 contains 16 residues. The junction had 7 bases not matched to a gene; V was cut back by 2 bases and J by 4 bases. The DNA of the CDR3 is TGCGCCAGCAGCCAAACGCTAGCGGGAGCAGTAGAGACCCAGTACTTC. Translated: CASSQTLAGAVETQYF.

The chain carries TRBV20-1 and TRBJ2-7; TRBD1 or TRBD2 may be the D gene (6 bases each). Trimming left V 7 bases short and J 2 bases short, with 9 bases between. This CDR3 comprises 11 residues. Per the germline V gene, CDR1 is DFQATT and CDR2 is SNEGSKA (reference sequence). This CDR3 reads CSVRGAYEQYF. In nucleotides, the CDR3 is TGCAGTGTTAGGGGGGCCTACGAGCAGTACTTC.

This clone was seen more than once but under ten times. The chain links TRBV7-9 to TRBJ1-3; 10 bases are shared with TRBD1. V dropped 2 bases and J dropped 3; count of bases not matched to a gene: 1. Germline CDR1 is SEHNR and CDR2 is FQNEAQ (reference sequence). CDR3 length: 15 residues. CDR3 protein: CASSLWDRGGNTIYF. In DNA form, the CDR3 reads TGTGCCAGCAGCTTATGGGACAGGGGTGGAAACACCATATATTTT.

The V gene is TRBV5-1, the J gene TRBJ1-2; TRBD1 matches 7 bases. Germline values: CDR1 SGHRS, CDR2 YFSETQ. This CDR3 contains 15 residues. The V segment lost 0 bases and the J segment 4 bases; nucleotides outside the gene matches: 6. The CDR3 loop is CASSLAGTESYGYTF. CDR3 DNA: TGCGCCAGCAGCTTGGCTGGGACAGAGAGCTATGGCTACACCTTC.

V and J are TRBV6-6 and TRBJ2-6; D is unclear. V lost 5 bases and J lost 4, with 9 bases in between. The germline gives CDR1 MNHNY, CDR2 SVGAGI (reference sequence). The CDR3 is 14 residues long. CDR3 nucleotides: TGTGCCAGCAGTCTCTTGAGAGGGGCCAACGTCCTGACTTTC. Translating it yields CASSLLRGANVLTF.

The CDR3 is CASSLDPALNTEAFF. In DNA, the CDR3 is TGCGCCAGCAGCTTGGATCCAGCCTTGAACACTGAAGCTTTCTTT. The chain is built from TRBV5-1 and TRBJ1-1; no reliable D call. CDR1 is SGHRS and CDR2 is YFSETQ in the germline V gene. The CDR3 totals 15 residues. Trimming shortened V by 0 bases and J by 0 bases, and 9 bases separated the two germline ends. The full variable domain, its missing parts supplied by reference TRBV5-1 and TRBJ1-1, is KAGVTQTPRYLIKTRGQQVTLSCSPISGHRSVSWYQQTPGQGLQFLFEYFSETQRNKGNFPGRFSGRQFSNSRSEMNVSTLELGDSALYLCASSLDPALNTEAFFGQGTRLTVV.

This clone has a handful of counts. The same CDR3 arises from other DNA sequences in this sample as well. This sequence joins TRBV6-5 and TRBJ1-2; no definite D call. Trimming shortened V by 0 bases and J by 4 bases, and 9 bases separated the two germline ends. The CDR3 runs 14 residues. The germline V gene encodes CDR1 MNHEY and CDR2 SVGAGI. The CDR3 sequence: CASSYSIEGYGYTF. The CDR3 DNA follows: TGTGCCAGCAGTTACTCTATCGAAGGCTATGGCTACACCTTC.

The chain carries TRBV19 and TRBJ2-3; 11 bases agree with TRBD2. This CDR3 is built from 16 residues. The J segment lost 3 bases and the V segment lost 6 bases, leaving 8 bases of the junction unmatched. CDR1 is LNHDA and CDR2 is SQIVND in the germline V gene (reference sequence). Here the CDR3 DNA reads TGTGCCAGTAGGCTCTTAGCGGGAGGGCGGACAGATACGCAGTATTTT. This codes for CASRLLAGGRTDTQYF.

CDR3 coding DNA: TGCGCCAGCAGTGCAATAGCGGGAGAGACCCAGTACTTC. It encodes CASSAIAGETQYF. This chain connects TRBV10-1 to TRBJ2-5, with TRBD2 matching over 7 bases. Trimming removed 4 bases from V and 4 bases from J; junction bases left unmatched: 3. Germline V CDR1 and CDR2: WNHNN, SYGVQD (reference sequence). CDR3 size: 13 residues.

This clone was seen just once. The chain is built from TRBV5-8 and TRBJ2-3; no firm D call. Germline V CDR1 and CDR2: SGHTS, YDEGEE. This CDR3 is 14 amino acids long. V lost 2 bases, J lost 4 bases, and 11 bases lay in between. The CDR3 protein is CASSLRPGADTQYF. The DNA of the CDR3 is TGTGCCAGCAGCTTACGTCCCGGAGCAGATACGCAGTATTTT. Combining the CDR3 with reference TRBV5-8 and TRBJ2-3 gives the whole variable domain EAGVTQSPTHLIKTRGQQATLRCSPISGHTSVYWYQQALGLGLQFLLWYDEGEERNRGNFPPRFSGRQFPNYSSELNVNALELEDSALYLCASSLRPGADTQYFGPGTRLTVL.

This clone was recorded a few times. CDR3 residues: CASKRGSNQPQHF. CDR3 coding DNA: TGTGCCAGTAAAAGGGGCAGCAATCAGCCCCAGCATTTT. The rearrangement uses TRBV19 and TRBJ1-5; tentative D call: TRBD1 (5 bases). Between the trimmed V and J ends, which lost 7 bases and 1 base, there was a span of 8 bases. The CDR3 spans 13 residues. Looked up from germline, CDR1 is LNHDA and CDR2 is SQIVND (reference sequence).

The rearrangement uses TRBV30 and TRBJ1-6; no firm D call. V was shortened by 2 bases and J by 9 bases, with 11 bases between the two germline ends. CDR1 is GTSNPN, CDR2 SVGIG, per germline (reference sequence). The CDR3 sequence is 13 residues long. The CDR3 region is CAWSPTIGSPLHF. The CDR3 region has the DNA TGTGCCTGGAGTCCAACCATCGGTTCACCCCTCCACTTT.

The genes are TRBV2 and TRBJ1-3; D perhaps matches TRBD1 (5 bases). The CDR3 is 14 amino acids. Per the germline V gene, CDR1 is SNHLY and CDR2 is FYNNEI. The ends were cut back, 6 bases at V and 4 bases at J, with 13 bases in the middle. This chain's CDR3 is CASSPGGGGNTIYF. The CDR3 DNA follows: TGTGCCAGCAGCCCCGGGGGGGGAGGAAACACCATATATTTT.

CDR3 bases: TGTGCCAGCAGCGTAGATCAGGGCCAGTACGAGCAGTACTTC. Amino acid sequence: CASSVDQGQYEQYF. The chain carries TRBV9 and TRBJ2-7; D may be TRBD1 (5 bases). The CDR3 length is 14 residues. Trimming left V 0 bases short and J 4 bases short, with 11 bases between. CDR1 and CDR2 from the germline V gene are SGDLS and YYNGEE.

The chain links TRBV18 to TRBJ1-3; D ambiguous. The germline gives CDR1 KGHSH, CDR2 LQKENI. The germline V and J ends were trimmed by 8 bases and 0 bases, with 11 bases remaining between them. This CDR3 spans 14 amino acids. As DNA, the CDR3 is TGTGCCAGCACCTACTCGAGCTCTGGAAACACCATATATTTT. Its protein product is CASTYSSSGNTIYF.

This clone has just a few counts. The CDR3 sequence is CASSPGGGGGYTF. The DNA of the CDR3 is TGTGCCAGCAGCCCTGGGGGAGGCGGCGGCTACACCTTC. The chain has TRBV7-2 and TRBJ1-2; tentatively, D is TRBD1 (5 bases). CDR1 is SGHTA and CDR2 is FQGNSA in the germline V gene. The CDR3 spans 13 residues. V lost 5 bases and J 8 bases, leaving 15 bases between the germline ends. Complete variable domain (other parts from reference TRBV7-2 and TRBJ1-2): GAGVSQSPSNKVTEKGKDVELRCDPISGHTALYWYRQSLGQGLEFLIYFQGNSAPDKSGLPSDRFSAERTGGSVSTLTIQRTQQEDSAVYLCASSPGGGGGYTFGSGTRLTVV.

The chain employs TRBV19 and TRBJ1-1; perhaps TRBD1 as D (5 bases). The V gene's germline CDR1 is LNHDA and CDR2 SQIVND (reference sequence). The V and J ends lost 6 bases and 4 bases respectively, with 15 bases between them. There are 14 residues in the CDR3. The CDR3 bases are TGTGCCAGTAGCAACACAGGTCTGGCCACTGAAGCTTTCTTT. Encoded protein: CASSNTGLATEAFF.

This chain links TRBV6-5 with TRBJ2-5; the match to TRBD1 covers 8 bases. Germline V lookup: CDR1 MNHEY, CDR2 SVGAGI. After removal of 6 bases from V and 7 bases from J, the junction contained 7 bases not matched to a gene. This CDR3 is built from 13 residues. The CDR3 sequence: CASREGQGGTQYF. The CDR3 DNA sequence: TGTGCCAGCAGAGAAGGACAGGGTGGGACCCAGTACTTC.

The rearrangement links TRBV5-1 to TRBJ2-5; D could derive from TRBD1 or TRBD2 (5 bases each). CDR1 and CDR2 (germline): SGHRS, YFSETQ. The CDR3 has 14 amino acids. V was trimmed by 3 bases and J by 2 bases, leaving 11 bases between them. The CDR3 protein is CASSWGTEQETQYF. In DNA, the CDR3 is TGCGCCAGCAGCTGGGGGACGGAACAAGAGACCCAGTACTTC.

The chain is built from TRBV5-1 and TRBJ2-2; possibly TRBD1 for D (6 bases). CDR1 is SGHRS, CDR2 YFSETQ, per germline. V shed 4 bases and J shed 5 bases, with 18 bases lying between them. The CDR3 runs 16 residues. This chain's CDR3 is CASSPTGSKGTGELFF. In DNA form, the CDR3 reads TGCGCCAGCAGCCCTACAGGGTCGAAAGGAACCGGGGAGCTGTTTTTT.

For this clone: The junction differs from germline at one of its ends, possibly a read error. This rearrangement joins TRBV19 to TRBJ2-1; 10 bases are a match to TRBD1. CDR1 and CDR2 from the germline V gene are LNHDA and SQIVND (reference sequence). The CDR3 loop spans 14 amino acids. CDR3 nucleotide sequence: TGTGTCAGTAGTCCGACAGGGGGCGGGGATGAGCAGTTCTTC. Translating gives CVSSPTGGGDEQFF.

The rearrangement links TRBV18 to TRBJ2-2; D is unresolved. The CDR3 spans 12 residues. Germline V CDR1 and CDR2: KGHSH, LQKENI. Trimming took off 6 bases at V and 7 bases at J, with 9 bases between the two ends. The CDR3 DNA follows: TGTGCCAGCTCCCTCTACGACGGGGAGCTGTTTTTT. Its protein product is CASSLYDGELFF.